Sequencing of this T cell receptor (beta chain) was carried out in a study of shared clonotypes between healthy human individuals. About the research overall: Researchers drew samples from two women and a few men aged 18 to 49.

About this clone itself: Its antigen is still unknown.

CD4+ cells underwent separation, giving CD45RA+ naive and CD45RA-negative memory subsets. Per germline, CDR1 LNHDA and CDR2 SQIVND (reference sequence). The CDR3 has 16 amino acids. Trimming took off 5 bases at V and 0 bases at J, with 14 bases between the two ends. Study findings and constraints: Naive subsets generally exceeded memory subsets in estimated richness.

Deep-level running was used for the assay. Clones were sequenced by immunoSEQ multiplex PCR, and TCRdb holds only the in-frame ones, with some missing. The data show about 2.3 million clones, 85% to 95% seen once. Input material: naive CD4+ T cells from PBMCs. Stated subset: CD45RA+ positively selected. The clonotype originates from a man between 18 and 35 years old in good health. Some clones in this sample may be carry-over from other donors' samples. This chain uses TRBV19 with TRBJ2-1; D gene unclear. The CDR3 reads CASSPIAASSYNEQFF. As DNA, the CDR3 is TGTGCCAGTAGTCCCATAGCCGCGAGCTCCTACAATGAGCAGTTCTTC.